The clone carrying this T cell receptor beta chain was counted a few times. Its antigen is not identified. Investigators reverse transcribed all isolated RNA, so they sequenced expressed TCRB transcripts. The assay was immunoSEQ multiplex PCR, and TCRdb's table has in-frame clones only and misses some. The profile shows about 290,000 clones, approximately 8% of them singletons. Trimming pared 5 bases from V and 6 bases from J, leaving 11 bases between. Germline assignment: CDR1 MNHNY and CDR2 SVGAGI (reference sequence). This CDR3 comprises 13 residues. By way of CD45RO/CCR7/CD25/CD127/CD95/CD27, the CD4+ regulatory, stem cell-like memory, central memory and naive cells were sorted. This entry belongs to a study of beta chain features in type 1 diabetes. Study outcomes and limitations: Cells with high TCR expression could be over-represented by cDNA sequencing.

The source is a woman between 18 and 29 years old in good health. The sample was central memory CD4+ T cells from blood. The chain uses TRBV6-6 and TRBJ1-5, with D maybe TRBD1 (6 bases). CDR3 coding DNA: TGTGCCAGCAGTCCAGGGGATCCTCAGCCCCAGCATTTT. The encoded protein is CASSPGDPQPQHF.